The rows below give T cell receptor beta chains drawn from one sample of a study of T and B cells in COVID-19 patients. MiXCR, run by TCRdb on the multiplex PCR reads, gives a single entry per CDR3 protein. Here the sample spans roughly 6,900 distinct CDR3 sequences, approximately 32% being singletons. Sequencing used blood. These receptors originate from a human donor who had recovered from COVID-19. CDR3s include the opening cysteine and the closing phenylalanine or tryptophan. D genes are given only for firm matches. Only part of the rows carry a size: once, few, many, or a class if the clone is expanded.

V,J,D,length,size,CDR3,DNA
TRBV6-6,TRBJ2-1,-,13,-,CASSRSGAHEQFF,TGTGCCAGCAGTCGCTCGGGGGCCCATGAGCAGTTCTTC
TRBV6-5,TRBJ1-2,TRBD1,14,few,CASSFGGQPYGYTF,TGTGCCAGCAGTTTCGGGGGACAGCCCTATGGCTACACCTTC
TRBV24-1,TRBJ2-3,-,16,once,CATSDGKHLSTDTQYF,TGTGCCACCAGTGATGGGAAGCACCTAAGCACAGATACGCAGTATTTT
TRBV6-2/TRBV6-3,TRBJ1-4,-,11,few,CASSVRENLFF,TGTGCCAGCAGCGTCCGGGAAAATCTGTTTTTT
TRBV10-1,TRBJ2-5,-,14,-,CASSEGTPGGTQYF,TGCGCCAGCAGTGAAGGGACGCCCGGCGGGACCCAGTACTTC
TRBV5-4,TRBJ2-1,TRBD1,15,-,CASSPGTGLYNEQFF,TGTGCCAGCAGCCCGGGGACAGGGTTGTACAATGAGCAGTTCTTC
TRBV19,TRBJ2-2,-,14,few,CASSIMGNTGELFF,TGTGCCAGTAGTATTATGGGGAACACCGGGGAGCTGTTTTTT
TRBV15,TRBJ1-5,-,12,-,CATGGYNQPQHF,TGTGCCACCGGAGGGTACAATCAGCCCCAGCATTTT
TRBV6-1,TRBJ1-3,-,16,-,CASSLLPAGGGNTIYF,TGTGCCAGCAGTCTACTACCCGCGGGGGGGGGAAACACCATATATTTT
TRBV13,TRBJ2-3,TRBD2,16,-,CASSGTSGGAKDTQYF,TGTGCCAGCAGTGGGACTAGCGGGGGGGCTAAAGATACGCAGTATTTT
TRBV24-1,TRBJ1-3,-,17,-,CATSDFPWGWGPNTIYF,TGTGCCACCAGTGATTTCCCCTGGGGGTGGGGACCAAACACCATATATTTT
TRBV11-2,TRBJ1-2,-,13,-,CASSLSGFYGYTF,TGTGCCAGCAGCTTATCAGGGTTCTATGGCTACACCTTC
TRBV19,TRBJ1-2,-,13,-,CASSIGPGYGYTF,TGTGCCAGTAGTATTGGCCCGGGCTATGGCTACACCTTC
TRBV28,TRBJ2-2,-,16,-,CASSGFGGGYTGELFF,TGTGCCAGCAGTGGATTTGGAGGGGGATACACCGGGGAGCTGTTTTTT
TRBV29-1,TRBJ1-1,-,13,-,CSVEGVRDTEAFF,TGCAGCGTTGAAGGGGTTCGGGACACTGAAGCTTTCTTT
TRBV6-1,TRBJ1-1,-,11,-,CAGLQNTEAFF,TGTGCCGGACTACAGAACACTGAAGCTTTCTTT
TRBV6-1,TRBJ1-5,-,13,-,CASSYADVRPQHF,TGTGCCAGCAGTTACGCGGATGTCAGGCCCCAGCATTTT
TRBV19,TRBJ2-1,-,13,medium-sized,CASSSDSYNEQFF,TGTGCCAGTAGTTCGGACAGCTACAATGAGCAGTTCTTC
TRBV6-1,TRBJ2-5,TRBD1,18,few,CASSEKLSGTGRGETQYF,TGTGCCAGCAGTGAAAAACTTTCAGGGACAGGGCGGGGAGAGACCCAGTACTTC